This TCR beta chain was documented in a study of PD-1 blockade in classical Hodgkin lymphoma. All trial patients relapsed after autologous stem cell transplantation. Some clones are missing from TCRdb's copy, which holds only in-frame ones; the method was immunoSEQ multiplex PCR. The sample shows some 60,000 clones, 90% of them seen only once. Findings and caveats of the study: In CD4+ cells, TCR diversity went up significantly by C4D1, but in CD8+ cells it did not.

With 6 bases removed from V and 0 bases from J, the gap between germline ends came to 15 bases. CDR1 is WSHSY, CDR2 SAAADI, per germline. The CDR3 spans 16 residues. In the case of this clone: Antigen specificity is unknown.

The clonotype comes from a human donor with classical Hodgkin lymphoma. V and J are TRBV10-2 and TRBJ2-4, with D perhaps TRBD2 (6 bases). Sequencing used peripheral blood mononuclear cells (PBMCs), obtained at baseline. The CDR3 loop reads CASRSDPGLAKNIQYF. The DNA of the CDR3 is TGCGCCAGCAGGTCCGACCCGGGACTAGCCAAAAACATTCAGTACTTC.